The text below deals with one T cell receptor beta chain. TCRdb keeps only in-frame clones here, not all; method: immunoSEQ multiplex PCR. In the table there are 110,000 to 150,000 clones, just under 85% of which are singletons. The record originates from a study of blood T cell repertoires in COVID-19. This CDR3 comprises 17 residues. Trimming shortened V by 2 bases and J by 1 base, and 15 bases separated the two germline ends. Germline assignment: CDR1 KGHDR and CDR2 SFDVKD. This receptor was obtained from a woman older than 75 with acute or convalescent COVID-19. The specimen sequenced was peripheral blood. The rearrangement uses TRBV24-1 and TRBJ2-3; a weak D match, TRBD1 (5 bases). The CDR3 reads CATSDSETGTGTDTQYF. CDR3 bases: TGTGCCACCAGTGATTCCGAAACAGGAACTGGCACAGATACGCAGTATTTT.